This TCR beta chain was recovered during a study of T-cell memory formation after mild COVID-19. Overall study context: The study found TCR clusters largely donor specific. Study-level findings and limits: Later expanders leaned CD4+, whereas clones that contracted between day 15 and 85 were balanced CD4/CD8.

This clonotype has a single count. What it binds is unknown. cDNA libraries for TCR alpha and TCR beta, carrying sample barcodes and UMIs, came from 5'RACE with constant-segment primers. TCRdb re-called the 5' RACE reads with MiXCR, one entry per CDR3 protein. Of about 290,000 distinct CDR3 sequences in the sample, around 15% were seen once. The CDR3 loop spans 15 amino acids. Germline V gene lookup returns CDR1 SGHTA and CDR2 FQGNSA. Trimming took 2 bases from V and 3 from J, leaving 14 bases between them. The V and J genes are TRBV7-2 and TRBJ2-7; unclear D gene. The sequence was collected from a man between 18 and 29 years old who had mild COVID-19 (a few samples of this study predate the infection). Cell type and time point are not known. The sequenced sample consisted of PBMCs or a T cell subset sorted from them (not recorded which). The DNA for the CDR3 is TGTGCCAGCAGCTTAATTTCCAGACCCGACTACGAGCAGTACTTC. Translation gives CASSLISRPDYEQYF.